This entry lists 12 T cell receptor beta chains sequenced from one sample in a study of blood T cells in healthy people across ages. Through a sample-barcoded 5' primer and a J-beta primer mix, a second PCR was run for roughly 6 to 11 cycles. One entry per CDR3 protein results from TCRdb running MiXCR on the 5' RACE reads. The top ten hold about a fifth of the sample, which has around 900,000 distinct CDR3 sequences, roughly half seen once. What was sequenced was blood. These receptor sequences come from a woman in her sixties or seventies in good health.

The chain carries TRBV9 and TRBJ1-2; the match to TRBD1 covers 7 bases. With V trimmed by 3 bases and J by 0 bases, 2 bases remained unmatched. Germline values: CDR1 SGDLS, CDR2 YYNGEE. This CDR3 region has 14 residues. The CDR3 protein is CASSAGTANYGYTF. CDR3 nucleotides: TGTGCCAGCAGCGCAGGGACAGCTAACTATGGCTACACCTTC.

The chain is built from TRBV7-2 and TRBJ1-5, with a weak D call TRBD1 (5 bases). The CDR3 has 14 amino acids. Trimming removed 3 bases from V and 5 bases from J, with 11 bases in between. Germline V lookup: CDR1 SGHTA, CDR2 FQGNSA. The CDR3 region is CASSFPGGDQPQHF. As DNA, the CDR3 is TGTGCCAGCAGCTTTCCCGGGGGGGATCAGCCCCAGCATTTT. Filled out from reference TRBV7-2 and TRBJ1-5, the complete variable domain reads GAGVSQSPSNKVTEKGKDVELRCDPISGHTALYWYRQSLGQGLEFLIYFQGNSAPDKSGLPSDRFSAERTGGSVSTLTIQRTQQEDSAVYLCASSFPGGDQPQHFGDGTRLSIL.

The chain has TRBV2 and TRBJ1-2; D gene ambiguous. The CDR3 length is 13 residues. Germline values: CDR1 SNHLY, CDR2 FYNNEI. V was pared by 4 bases and J by 1 base, with 7 bases between. The CDR3 here is CASSVTDNYGYTF. In nucleotides, the CDR3 is TGTGCCAGCAGTGTAACAGATAACTATGGCTACACCTTC. The variable domain in full, completed from reference TRBV2 and TRBJ1-2, reads EPEVTQTPSHQVTQMGQEVILRCVPISNHLYFYWYRQILGQKVEFLVSFYNNEISEKSEIFDDQFSVERPDGSNFTLKIRSTKLEDSAMYFCASSVTDNYGYTFGSGTRLTVV.

This chain links TRBV7-2 with TRBJ2-3; D not resolved. The CDR3 contains 15 residues. Germline V gives CDR1 SGHTA, CDR2 FQGNSA. V lost 4 bases to trimming and J lost 4 bases, with 15 bases between them. The CDR3 here is CASSSPLGVSDTQYF. Written as DNA, the CDR3 is TGTGCCAGCAGCTCCCCTTTGGGCGTATCAGATACGCAGTATTTT.

This chain links TRBV7-8 with TRBJ2-3, with D possibly being TRBD2 (6 bases). V lost 6 bases and J 8 bases, leaving 12 bases between the germline ends. Germline-derived CDR1 and CDR2 are SGHVS and FQNEAQ. This CDR3 is built from 12 residues. CDR3 amino acids: CASSGGEVTQYF. CDR3 sequence (DNA): TGTGCCAGCAGTGGAGGGGAGGTTACGCAGTATTTT.

This clonotype was recorded once. This chain connects TRBV4-2 to TRBJ1-6; D not resolved. Trimming pared 1 base from V and 8 bases from J, leaving 12 bases between. Germline CDR1 reads LGHNA; CDR2 reads YNFKEQ. The CDR3 is 15 amino acids. CDR3 amino acids: CASSQARGIDSPLHF. CDR3 sequence (DNA): TGTGCCAGCAGCCAAGCCCGAGGAATCGATTCACCCCTCCACTTT.

V and J are TRBV20-1 and TRBJ2-5; 10 bases map to TRBD2. CDR3 length equals 17 residues. Germline CDR1 DFQATT, CDR2 SNEGSKA (reference sequence). Trimming cost V 3 bases and J 11 bases; bases outside gene matches: 21. CDR3 residues: CSARAPRELAGHNEQYF. The CDR3 DNA sequence: TGCAGTGCTAGGGCCCCCAGGGAACTAGCGGGACACAATGAGCAGTACTTC.

The rearrangement uses TRBV7-3 and TRBJ2-3; TRBD2 matches 10 bases. The germline V gene has CDR1 SGHTA and CDR2 FQGTGA. The trim removed 6 bases at V and 4 bases at J, leaving 7 bases unmatched. The CDR3 length is 15 residues. CDR3 in amino acids: CASSPQREGADTQYF. For the CDR3, the DNA is TGTGCCAGCAGTCCTCAGCGGGAGGGAGCAGATACGCAGTATTTT.

The chain uses TRBV28 and TRBJ1-5; no reliable D call. V lost 5 bases and J lost 4, with 12 bases in between. The CDR3 extends over 14 amino acids. Germline V CDR1 and CDR2: MDHEN, SYDVKM. The CDR3 region is CASSPRVLNQPQHF. The CDR3 DNA follows: TGTGCCAGCAGTCCCCGGGTCCTAAATCAGCCCCAGCATTTT.

This clonotype was recorded a few times. J is TRBJ1-1 and V is TRBV29-1; no clear D. The CDR3 covers 13 residues. Germline V gives CDR1 SQVTM, CDR2 ANQGSEA. V dropped 3 bases and J dropped 3 bases, with 11 bases sitting between them. CDR3 loop: CSVDVGKDTEAFF. CDR3 in DNA: TGCAGCGTTGATGTAGGGAAGGACACTGAAGCTTTCTTT.

About this clonotype itself: One end of the junction is discordant with germline, which a read error may explain. J is TRBJ2-4 and V is TRBV25-1; D gene unclear. The CDR3 runs 12 residues. The germline V gene has CDR1 MGHDK and CDR2 SYGVNS. This chain's CDR3 is CASREYGYIQYF. In DNA, the CDR3 is TGTGCCAGCAGGGAATATGGGTACATTCAGTACTTC.

This CDR3 is CASSPGLNVGTEAFF. CDR3 bases: TGTGCCAGCTCCCCGGGGCTGAACGTTGGCACTGAAGCTTTCTTT. The rearrangement links TRBV5-6 to TRBJ1-1, with a weak D call TRBD1 (5 bases). The CDR3 runs 15 residues. Germline V gives CDR1 SGHDT, CDR2 YYEEEE. The germline V and J ends were trimmed by 7 bases and 4 bases, with 20 bases remaining between them. Combining the CDR3 with reference TRBV5-6 and TRBJ1-1 gives the whole variable domain DAGVTQSPTHLIKTRGQQVTLRCSPKSGHDTVSWYQQALGQGPQFIFQYYEEEERQRGNFPDRFSGHQFPNYSSELNVNALLLGDSALYLCASSPGLNVGTEAFFGQGTRLTVV.